This TCR beta chain originates from a study of T-cell memory formation after mild COVID-19. Background on the study: Clustering of TCRs was largely donor specific. Study-wide points: The CD4+ clones that contracted clustered mainly within CM and EM, and the CD8+ clones concentrated in EMRA. Whether second-wave clones peaking at day 37 were SARS-CoV-2 specific went unconfirmed.

The germline V gene encodes CDR1 MDHEN and CDR2 SYDVKM. V was pared by 3 bases and J by 3 bases, with 0 bases of the junction left unmatched. This CDR3 has 14 residues. This clonotype was recorded at least ten times. Its antigen is not known. One entry per CDR3 protein results from TCRdb running MiXCR on the 5' RACE reads. The sample holds just under 350,000 distinct CDR3 sequences, 10% to 15% seen once. This chain links TRBV28 with TRBJ2-1, with 9 bases identical to TRBD1. The clonotype originates from a man younger than 35 who had mild COVID-19 (a few samples of this study predate the infection). Cell type and time point are not known. Material: PBMCs or a T cell subset sorted from them (not recorded which). The CDR3 region has the DNA TGTGCCAGCAGTTTGACAGGGGGCTACAATGAGCAGTTCTTC. Encoded protein: CASSLTGGYNEQFF. Full variable domain (remainder filled in from reference TRBV28 and TRBJ2-1): DVKVTQSSRYLVKRTGEKVFLECVQDMDHENMFWYRQDPGLGLRLIYFSYDVKMKEKGDIPEGYSVSREKKERFSLILESASTNQTSMYLCASSLTGGYNEQFFGPGTRLTVL.